The 12 T cell receptor beta chains below all came from one sample that was sequenced in a study of T cell repertoires in cytomegalovirus infection. These receptors lack a known antigen. MiXCR was run by TCRdb on the reads, yielding one entry per CDR3 protein. The sample carries about 920,000 distinct CDR3 sequences, roughly 30% recorded once. Specimen: cultured CD8+ T cells from PBMCs, collected from culture after CMV antigen stimulation. The receptors were sampled from a human donor in good health (CMV status not recorded). Some clones in this sample may be carry-over from other donors' samples.

The chain's CDR3 is CASSLEVSTTVEQYF. CDR3 DNA: TGTGCCAGCAGTTTAGAGGTCAGCACCACGGTTGAGCAGTACTTC. The chain carries TRBV12-3 or TRBV12-4 and TRBJ2-7; D unresolved. V lost 1 base, J lost 7 bases, and 17 bases lay in between. The CDR3 is 15 amino acids.

J is TRBJ2-1 and V is TRBV19, with D unresolved. The germline V gene has CDR1 LNHDA and CDR2 SQIVND (reference sequence). CDR3 size: 13 residues. Deletions cut 5 bases from V and 6 bases from J, with 11 bases between. The DNA for the CDR3 is TGTGCCAGTAGTCCCGGGTCGGGCAATGAGCAGTTCTTC. It is translated as CASSPGSGNEQFF.

The sample holds a few counts of this clonotype. V is TRBV12-3 or TRBV12-4 and J is TRBJ2-5; 13 positions agree with TRBD2. V was clipped by 6 bases and J by 5 bases; unmatched bases: 9. The CDR3 is 16 residues long. As DNA, the CDR3 is TGTGCCAGCAGACCTGGACTAGCGGGGGTTACGGAGACCCAGTACTTC. Its protein is CASRPGLAGVTETQYF.

J is TRBJ2-1 and V is TRBV6-5; the D gene is possibly TRBD2 (6 bases). V was pared by 2 bases and J by 10 bases, with 15 bases between. The CDR3 has 14 residues. The germline V gene encodes CDR1 MNHEY and CDR2 SVGAGI. DNA of the CDR3: TGTGCCAGCAGTTACCGGGGGATGGCAGACGAGCAGTTCTTC. Its protein product is CASSYRGMADEQFF.

This clonotype was detected many times. This chain uses TRBV19 with TRBJ1-1, with D uncertain. From germline, CDR1 is LNHDA and CDR2 SQIVND (reference sequence). V was clipped by 4 bases and J by 1 base, with 13 bases between them. The CDR3 runs to 15 residues. CDR3 protein: CASSRPSYSNTEAFF. For the CDR3, the DNA is TGTGCCAGTAGTAGGCCGAGCTATTCGAACACTGAAGCTTTCTTT.

CDR3 sequence: CASSAKSVSPNYGYTF. The CDR3 DNA is TGTGCCAGCAGTGCCAAAAGCGTTAGCCCTAACTATGGCTACACCTTC. The rearrangement joins TRBV6-1 to TRBJ1-2; D is unresolved. V lost 4 bases and J 0 bases, leaving 15 bases between the germline ends. Germline loops: CDR1 MNHNS, CDR2 SASEGT. The CDR3 is made up of 16 amino acids.

The chain links TRBV20-1 to TRBJ1-5, with TRBD1 identical over 10 bases. Germline trimming cut 5 bases from V and 5 bases from J; bases unmatched to any gene: 3. The CDR3 has 13 amino acids. Per the germline V gene, CDR1 is DFQATT and CDR2 is SNEGSKA (reference sequence). CDR3 nucleotide sequence: TGCAGTGCTCGACAGGGGGCCGATCAGCCCCAGCATTTT. Protein product: CSARQGADQPQHF.

This clonotype has a handful of counts. J is TRBJ1-1 and V is TRBV28; a possible D gene is TRBD1 (5 bases). The CDR3 has 14 amino acids. Trimming cost V 5 bases and J 5 bases, with 15 bases left between them. CDR1 is MDHEN, CDR2 SYDVKM, per germline. CDR3 DNA sequence: TGTGCCAGCAGTAGCCCTGGGGGTTTAACTGAAGCTTTCTTT. The encoded protein is CASSSPGGLTEAFF.

This clonotype was counted only a few times. This chain uses TRBV6-4 with TRBJ2-3; D may be TRBD2 (6 bases). V was pared by 2 bases and J by 6 bases, with 15 bases between. Germline CDR1 and CDR2: MRHNA and SNTAGT. The CDR3 loop spans 15 amino acids. CDR3 DNA: TGTGCCAGCAGTGACGTGGGGGGATTCCCCGATACGCAGTATTTT. Amino acids: CASSDVGGFPDTQYF.

The DNA of the CDR3 is TGTGCCAGCAGAGCTGACAGTCCCTACAATGAGCAGTTCTTC. Protein product: CASRADSPYNEQFF. The gene calls are TRBV7-3 and TRBJ2-1; the D gene is possibly TRBD1 (5 bases). V lost 6 bases to trimming and J lost 2 bases, with 11 bases between them. Germline CDR1 is SGHTA and CDR2 is FQGTGA. CDR3 length: 14 amino acids. The full variable domain, with the rest looked up from reference TRBV7-3 and TRBJ2-1, is GAGVSQTPSNKVTEKGKYVELRCDPISGHTALYWYRQSLGQGPEFLIYFQGTGAADDSGLPNDRFFAVRPEGSVSTLKIQRTERGDSAVYLCASRADSPYNEQFFGPGTRLTVL.

This clonotype was observed a few times. This chain connects TRBV6-4 to TRBJ2-5; a possible D gene is TRBD2 (6 bases). Trimming left V 2 bases short and J 13 bases short, with 14 bases between. CDR3 length: 12 residues. Looked up from germline, CDR1 is MRHNA and CDR2 is SNTAGT. The CDR3, as DNA: TGTGCCAGCAGTGACCTAGCCGGGGGACGGTACTTC. This translates into CASSDLAGGRYF.

The chain uses TRBV27 and TRBJ1-2; D ambiguous. Germline loops: CDR1 MNHEY, CDR2 SMNVEV (reference sequence). The CDR3 runs 13 residues. Trimming pared 3 bases from V and 6 bases from J, leaving 11 bases between. The CDR3 loop is CASSFGHRNGYTF. In DNA, the CDR3 is TGTGCCAGCAGTTTTGGGCATCGGAATGGCTACACCTTC.